This T cell receptor beta chain is drawn from a study of T cells in pancreatic ductal adenocarcinoma. V lost 2 bases to trimming and J lost 3 bases, with 14 bases between them. The CDR3 spans 16 residues. Germline V CDR1 and CDR2: MNHNS, SASEGT. No neoadjuvant therapy was given to the selected pancreatic ductal adenocarcinoma patients before their surgery. Assay: immunoSEQ multiplex PCR; the TCRdb copy retains only in-frame clones and omits some. The data show 2,000 to 2,500 clones, roughly 84% seen once. The sequenced material came from pancreatic tumor tissue. The TCR originated in a human donor with pancreatic ductal adenocarcinoma. V usage is TRBV6-1 and J usage is TRBJ2-1, with D possibly TRBD2 on 5 matching bases. The DNA of the CDR3 is TGTGCCAGCAGTGAACTACTAGTTGGTTACTACAATGAGCAGTTCTTC. Amino acid sequence: CASSELLVGYYNEQFF.